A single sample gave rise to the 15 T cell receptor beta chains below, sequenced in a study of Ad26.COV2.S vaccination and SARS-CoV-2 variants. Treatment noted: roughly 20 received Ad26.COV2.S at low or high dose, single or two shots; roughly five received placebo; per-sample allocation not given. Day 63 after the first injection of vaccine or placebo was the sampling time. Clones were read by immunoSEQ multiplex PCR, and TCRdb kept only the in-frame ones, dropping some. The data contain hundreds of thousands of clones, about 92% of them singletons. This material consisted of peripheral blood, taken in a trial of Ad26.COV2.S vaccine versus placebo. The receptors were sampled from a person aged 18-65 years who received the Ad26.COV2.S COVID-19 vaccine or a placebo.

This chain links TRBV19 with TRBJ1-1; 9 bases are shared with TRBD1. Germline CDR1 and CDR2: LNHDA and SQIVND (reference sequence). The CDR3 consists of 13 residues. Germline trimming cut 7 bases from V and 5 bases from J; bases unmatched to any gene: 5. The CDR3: CASTPTGGTEAFF. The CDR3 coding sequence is TGTGCCAGTACCCCGACAGGGGGGACTGAAGCTTTCTTT.

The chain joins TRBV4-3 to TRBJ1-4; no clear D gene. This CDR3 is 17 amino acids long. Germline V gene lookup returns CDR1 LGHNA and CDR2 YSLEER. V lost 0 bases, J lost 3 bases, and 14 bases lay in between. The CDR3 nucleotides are TGCGCCAGCAGCCAAGATTTAAGGGAGGGAGCTAATGAAAAACTGTTTTTT. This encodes CASSQDLREGANEKLFF.

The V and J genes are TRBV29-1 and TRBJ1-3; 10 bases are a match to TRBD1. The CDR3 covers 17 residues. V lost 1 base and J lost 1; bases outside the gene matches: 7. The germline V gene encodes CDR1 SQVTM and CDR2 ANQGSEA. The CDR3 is CSVEGMGDRGSGNTIYF. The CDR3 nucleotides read TGCAGCGTTGAAGGGATGGGGGACAGGGGTTCTGGAAACACCATATATTTT.

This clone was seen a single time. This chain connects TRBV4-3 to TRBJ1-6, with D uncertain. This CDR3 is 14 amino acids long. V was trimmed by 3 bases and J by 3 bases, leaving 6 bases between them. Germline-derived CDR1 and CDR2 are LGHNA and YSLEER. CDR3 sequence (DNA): TGCGCCAGCAGCCAGTCCAACTATAATTCACCCCTCCACTTT. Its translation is CASSQSNYNSPLHF.

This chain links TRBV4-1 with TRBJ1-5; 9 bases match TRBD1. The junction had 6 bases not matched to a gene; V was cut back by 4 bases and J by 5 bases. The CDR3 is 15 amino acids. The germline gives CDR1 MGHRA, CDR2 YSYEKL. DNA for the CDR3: TGCGCCAGCAGCCCAGTGGGGACAGGGCATCAGCCCCAGCATTTT. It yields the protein CASSPVGTGHQPQHF.

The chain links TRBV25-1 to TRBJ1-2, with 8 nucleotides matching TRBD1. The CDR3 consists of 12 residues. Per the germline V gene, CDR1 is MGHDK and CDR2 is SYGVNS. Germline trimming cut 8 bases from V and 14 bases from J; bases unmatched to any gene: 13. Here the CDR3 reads CASELDRGSRTF. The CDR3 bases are TGTGCCAGCGAACTAGACAGGGGCTCCCGGACCTTC.

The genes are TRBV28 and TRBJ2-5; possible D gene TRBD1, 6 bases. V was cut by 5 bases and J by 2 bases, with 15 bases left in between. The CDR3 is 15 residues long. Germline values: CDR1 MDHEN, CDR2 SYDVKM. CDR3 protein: CASSPSGTSQETQYF. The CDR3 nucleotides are TGTGCCAGCAGTCCCTCCGGGACAAGTCAAGAGACCCAGTACTTC.

CDR3 coding DNA: TGCAGCGTCCCACCCGGCGGCCTCTACAATGAGCAGTTCTTC. Translating gives CSVPPGGLYNEQFF. The V call is TRBV29-1, the J call TRBJ2-1; D gene uncertain. Germline V CDR1 and CDR2: SQVTM, ANQGSEA. The CDR3 loop spans 14 amino acids. V lost 6 bases and J 3 bases, leaving 15 bases between the germline ends.

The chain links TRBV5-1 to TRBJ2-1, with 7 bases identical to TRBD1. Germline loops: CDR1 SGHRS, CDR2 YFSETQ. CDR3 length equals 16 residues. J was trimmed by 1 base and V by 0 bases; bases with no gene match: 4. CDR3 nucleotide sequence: TGCGCCAGCAGCTTGGCCGCACAGGGGTCCTACAATGAGCAGTTCTTC. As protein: CASSLAAQGSYNEQFF.

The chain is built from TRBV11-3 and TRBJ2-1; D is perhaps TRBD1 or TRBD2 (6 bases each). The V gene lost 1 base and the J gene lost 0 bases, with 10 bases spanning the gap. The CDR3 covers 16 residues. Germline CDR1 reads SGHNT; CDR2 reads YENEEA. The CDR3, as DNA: TGTGCCAGCAGCTTAGTAGGAGGGGGCTCCTACAATGAGCAGTTCTTC. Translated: CASSLVGGGSYNEQFF.

CDR3 sequence reads: CASTRDREGKLFF. The CDR3 nucleotides are TGTGCCAGCACCCGGGACAGGGAAGGGAAACTGTTTTTT. The chain recombines TRBV6-5 with TRBJ1-4; TRBD1 matches at 9 bases. The CDR3 is 13 amino acids. Trimming cost V 7 bases and J 11 bases; bases outside gene matches: 8. CDR1 is MNHEY, CDR2 SVGAGI, per germline.

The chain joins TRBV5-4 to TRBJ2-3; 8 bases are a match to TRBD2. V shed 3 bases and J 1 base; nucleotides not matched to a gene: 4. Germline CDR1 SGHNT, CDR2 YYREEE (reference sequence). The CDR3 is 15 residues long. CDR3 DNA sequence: TGTGCCAGCAGCTCCCCAGCGGGGGGCACAGATACGCAGTATTTT. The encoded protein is CASSSPAGGTDTQYF.

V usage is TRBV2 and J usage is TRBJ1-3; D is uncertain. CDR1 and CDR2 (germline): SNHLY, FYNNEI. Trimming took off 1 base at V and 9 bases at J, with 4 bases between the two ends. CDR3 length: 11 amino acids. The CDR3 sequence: CASSEVVTIYF. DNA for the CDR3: TGTGCCAGCAGTGAAGTCGTCACCATATATTTT. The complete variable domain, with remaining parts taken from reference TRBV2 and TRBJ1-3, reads EPEVTQTPSHQVTQMGQEVILRCVPISNHLYFYWYRQILGQKVEFLVSFYNNEISEKSEIFDDQFSVERPDGSNFTLKIRSTKLEDSAMYFCASSEVVTIYFGEGSWLTVV.

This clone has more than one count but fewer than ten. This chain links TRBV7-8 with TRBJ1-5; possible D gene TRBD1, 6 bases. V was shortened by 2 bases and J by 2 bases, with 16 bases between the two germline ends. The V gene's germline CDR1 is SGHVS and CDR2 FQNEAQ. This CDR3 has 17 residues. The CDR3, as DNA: TGTGCCAGCAGCTTACACCCTCGACAGGATCGCAATCAGCCCCAGCATTTT. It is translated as CASSLHPRQDRNQPQHF.

The CDR3 coding sequence is TGTGCCAGCAGCCCCCACGGACTAGCGGGGCCTCAAGAGACCCAGTACTTC. Its protein is CASSPHGLAGPQETQYF. This chain connects TRBV7-9 to TRBJ2-5, with 12 positions matching TRBD2. This CDR3 region has 17 residues. Germline loops: CDR1 SEHNR, CDR2 FQNEAQ (reference sequence). V was clipped by 5 bases and J by 2 bases; unmatched bases: 9.